The 19 T cell receptor beta chains below were found in one sample sequenced in a study of PD-1 blockade in mismatch repair-deficient tumors. TCRdb keeps only in-frame clones here, not all; method: immunoSEQ multiplex PCR. The table lists about 110,000 clones, about 80% of them singletons, with roughly 4.8% in the top ten. Sequences were derived from peripheral blood, sampled around 60 weeks after starting pembrolizumab. Every receptor here comes from an adult with mismatch repair-deficient cancer.

The chain has TRBV9 and TRBJ1-2, with 7 bases identical to TRBD1. Germline V CDR1 and CDR2: SGDLS, YYNGEE. With V trimmed by 2 bases and J by 4 bases, 5 bases remained unmatched. The CDR3 is 14 amino acids. The CDR3 here is CASSVAGGPYGYTF. The CDR3 DNA sequence: TGTGCCAGCAGCGTGGCAGGGGGGCCCTATGGCTACACCTTC.

The CDR3 DNA reads as TGTGCCAGCAGCCCAACAGGGGGCAAAGTCGGCACTGAAGCTTTCTTT. Translating it yields CASSPTGGKVGTEAFF. The genes are TRBV7-3 and TRBJ1-1, with TRBD1 matching over 9 bases. CDR3 length equals 16 residues. Trimming cost V 5 bases and J 4 bases; bases outside gene matches: 11. In germline, CDR1 is SGHTA, CDR2 FQGTGA.

This rearrangement joins TRBV18 to TRBJ2-5, with D possibly TRBD2 on 5 matching bases. V lost 3 bases to trimming and J lost 1 base, with 9 bases between them. Per the germline V gene, CDR1 is KGHSH and CDR2 is LQKENI. The CDR3 contains 14 residues. The CDR3, as DNA: TGTGCCAGCTCACCGGGAGCGGCCCAAGAGACCCAGTACTTC. The encoded protein is CASSPGAAQETQYF. Together with reference TRBV18 and TRBJ2-5, the CDR3 gives the full variable domain: NAGVMQNPRHLVRRRGQEARLRCSPMKGHSHVYWYRQLPEEGLKFMVYLQKENIIDESGMPKERFSAEFPKEGPSILRIQQVVRGDSAAYFCASSPGAAQETQYFGPGTRLLVL.

The V and J genes are TRBV5-4 and TRBJ2-1; 11 positions match TRBD2. The V gene end was trimmed by 5 bases and the J gene end by 12 bases; junction bases not matched to a gene: 7. Looked up from germline, CDR1 is SGHNT and CDR2 is YYREEE (reference sequence). This CDR3 contains 13 residues. The CDR3 DNA is TGTGCCAGCAGTTTAGCGGGAGGGACGGTGCAGTTCTTC. As protein: CASSLAGGTVQFF.

The genes are TRBV6-5 and TRBJ1-1, with 7 nucleotides matching TRBD1. This CDR3 region has 13 residues. From germline, CDR1 is MNHEY and CDR2 SVGAGI. The J segment lost 7 bases and the V segment lost 3 bases, leaving 5 bases of the junction unmatched. For the CDR3, the DNA is TGTGCCAGCAGTTATTCACAGGGGTTTGAAGCTTTCTTT. Residues: CASSYSQGFEAFF.

This chain uses TRBV4-1 with TRBJ1-1, with TRBD1 identical over 7 bases. This CDR3 region has 14 residues. V shed 1 base, J shed 6 bases, and the junction held 5 bases outside the gene matches. Germline V gene sequence: CDR1 MGHRA, CDR2 YSYEKL. The CDR3 nucleotides are TGCGCCAGCAGCCAAGGTCAGGGGGTTGCTGAAGCTTTCTTT. Protein product: CASSQGQGVAEAFF.

This rearrangement joins TRBV7-9 to TRBJ2-5; 9 bases match TRBD1. The J call is uncertain, as TRBJ2-7 better fits the DNA end. CDR3 length: 14 amino acids. Germline CDR1 reads SEHNR; CDR2 reads FQNEAQ (reference sequence). This chain's CDR3 is CASSEGTGNYEQYF. Here the CDR3 DNA reads TGTGCCAGCAGCGAAGGGACAGGGAATTACGAGCAGTACTTC.

This clone has only a few counts. J is TRBJ2-6 and V is TRBV2; 9 bases are a match to TRBD1. After removal of 4 bases from V and 2 bases from J, the junction contained 3 bases not matched to a gene. CDR3 length: 16 residues. Germline V gene lookup returns CDR1 SNHLY and CDR2 FYNNEI. The CDR3: CASSATGGAGANVLTF. DNA for the CDR3: TGTGCCAGCAGTGCGACAGGGGGTGCTGGGGCCAACGTCCTGACTTTC.

This sequence joins TRBV7-9 and TRBJ1-3; the D is unclear. Germline V lookup: CDR1 SEHNR, CDR2 FQNEAQ (reference sequence). Deletions cut 5 bases from V and 4 bases from J, with 15 bases between. This CDR3 has 15 residues. The CDR3 DNA is TGTGCCAGCAGCCCCGACCAGACGGTGGGAAACACCATATATTTT. Encoded protein: CASSPDQTVGNTIYF.

The chain carries TRBV5-6 and TRBJ1-4; D not resolved. CDR1 SGHDT and CDR2 YYEEEE come from the germline V gene. V lost 0 bases, J lost 16 bases, and 13 bases lay in between. The CDR3 sequence is 12 residues long. The CDR3 region is CASSLVGRKEFF. CDR3 sequence (DNA): TGTGCCAGCAGCTTGGTGGGGAGAAAAGAGTTTTTT.

V gene TRBV6-6 combines with J gene TRBJ2-5, with 7 bases aligning to TRBD2. V dropped 5 bases and J dropped 1; count of bases not matched to a gene: 4. This CDR3 is built from 14 residues. Per germline, CDR1 MNHNY and CDR2 SVGAGI (reference sequence). As DNA, the CDR3 is TGTGCCAGCAGTGAGGGACTACCCCAAGAGACCCAGTACTTC. Protein product: CASSEGLPQETQYF.

The chain is built from TRBV30 and TRBJ2-7; 11 bases align to TRBD2. Germline loops: CDR1 GTSNPN, CDR2 SVGIG (reference sequence). The CDR3 totals 13 residues. The J segment lost 6 bases and the V segment lost 2 bases, leaving 3 bases of the junction unmatched. CDR3 in amino acids: CAWSLAGGLEQYF. The CDR3 region has the DNA TGTGCCTGGAGTCTAGCGGGAGGCCTCGAGCAGTACTTC.

This sequence joins TRBV6-4 and TRBJ2-2, with D tentatively TRBD2 (5 bases). Germline V gene sequence: CDR1 MRHNA, CDR2 SNTAGT. Trimming left V 5 bases short and J 7 bases short, with 11 bases between. The CDR3 is made up of 13 amino acids. The CDR3 DNA follows: TGTGCCAGCAGTACATTTGAGGGCGGGGAGCTGTTTTTT. Protein product: CASSTFEGGELFF.

This clone was seen a single time. The chain couples TRBV7-9 to TRBJ2-7, with 7 bases that match TRBD2. After removal of 1 base from V and 4 bases from J, the junction contained 7 bases not matched to a gene. Germline assignment: CDR1 SEHNR and CDR2 FQNEAQ (reference sequence). The CDR3 consists of 15 residues. The CDR3 sequence: CASSLGREKRYEQYF. The CDR3 DNA reads as TGTGCCAGCAGCTTAGGGCGGGAGAAGCGTTACGAGCAGTACTTC.

The chain uses TRBV28 and TRBJ2-7; weak D call: TRBD2 (5 bases). The CDR3 has 11 amino acids. V shed 8 bases and J shed 6 bases, with 11 bases lying between them. Germline CDR1 and CDR2: MDHEN and SYDVKM. This chain's CDR3 is CASAVRGEQYF. The CDR3 coding sequence is TGTGCCAGCGCGGTCCGGGGCGAGCAGTACTTC.

In its sample, this clone was seen once. The chain uses TRBV5-1 and TRBJ1-1, with unresolved D. The CDR3 totals 13 residues. Germline assignment: CDR1 SGHRS and CDR2 YFSETQ. V lost 2 bases and J lost 5, with 10 bases in between. CDR3 coding DNA: TGCGCCAGCAGCTTAGGAGATAGGACTGAAGCTTTCTTT. Protein sequence: CASSLGDRTEAFF.

This sequence joins TRBV30 and TRBJ1-2; perhaps TRBD1 as D (6 bases). The CDR3 length is 13 residues. Germline V gene sequence: CDR1 GTSNPN, CDR2 SVGIG (reference sequence). V was trimmed by 0 bases and J by 4 bases, leaving 9 bases between them. CDR3 protein: CAWSVGQIYGYTF. CDR3 nucleotide sequence: TGTGCCTGGAGTGTAGGACAGATCTATGGCTACACCTTC.

This clone occurred a few times. V usage is TRBV6-1 and J usage is TRBJ1-5; 8 positions match TRBD1. This CDR3 is built from 14 residues. With V trimmed by 6 bases and J by 5 bases, 6 bases remained unmatched. Germline V CDR1 and CDR2: MNHNS, SASEGT. CDR3 in amino acids: CASRGSGGDQPQHF. The CDR3 coding sequence is TGTGCCAGCAGGGGCTCAGGGGGCGATCAGCCCCAGCATTTT.

V gene TRBV14 combines with J gene TRBJ2-5; D may match TRBD1 or TRBD2 (5 bases each). V lost 4 bases, J lost 5 bases, and 20 bases lay in between. The V gene's germline CDR1 is SGHDN and CDR2 FVKESK. This CDR3 region has 16 residues. The CDR3: CASSPLGRTDVETQYF. The CDR3 DNA follows: TGTGCCAGCAGCCCATTGGGACGGACGGACGTGGAGACCCAGTACTTC.